These 8 T cell receptor beta chains were sequenced from one sample in a study of blood T cells in healthy people across ages. With a J-beta primer mix and a sample-barcoded 5' primer, a second PCR ran 7 to 11 cycles. A single record per CDR3 protein comes from TCRdb applying MiXCR to the 5' RACE reads. Of nearly 800,000 distinct CDR3 sequences listed, about 61% were seen once; the top ten hold around 25%. Sequenced sample: blood. The source of these receptors is a man aged 40-55 years in good health.

The V gene is TRBV4-2, the J gene TRBJ2-4; 7 nucleotides line up with TRBD2. The CDR3 loop spans 14 amino acids. Germline loops: CDR1 LGHNA, CDR2 YNFKEQ. The J segment lost 13 bases and the V segment lost 0 bases, leaving 9 bases of the junction unmatched. CDR3 nucleotide sequence: TGTGCCAGCAGCCAAGAGTCTGGACTAGATATACAGTACTTC. This translates into CASSQESGLDIQYF.

This clonotype has more than one count but fewer than ten. CDR3 sequence: CASSVLAGFFGANVLTF. The CDR3 coding sequence is TGTGCCAGCAGTGTGCTAGCGGGGTTCTTTGGGGCCAACGTCCTGACTTTC. The V call is TRBV28, the J call TRBJ2-6; TRBD2 agrees at 9 bases. CDR3 length: 17 residues. J lost 3 bases, V lost 5 bases, and 8 bases had no gene match. CDR1 is MDHEN and CDR2 is SYDVKM in the germline V gene.

The chain couples TRBV29-1 to TRBJ1-2; possible D gene TRBD1, 6 bases. Trimming pared 7 bases from V and 1 base from J, leaving 13 bases between. Germline-derived CDR1 and CDR2 are SQVTM and ANQGSEA. The CDR3 runs to 13 residues. The CDR3 bases are TGCAGCGGGGGGCCCCGGAGTAACTATGGCTACACCTTC. Protein product: CSGGPRSNYGYTF.

This chain connects TRBV13 to TRBJ2-4; TRBD2 agrees at 12 bases. After removal of 5 bases from V and 0 bases from J, the junction contained 14 bases not matched to a gene. This CDR3 spans 20 amino acids. The V gene's germline CDR1 is PRHDT and CDR2 FYEKMQ (reference sequence). CDR3 amino acids: CASSPSSTSGGRLAKNIQYF. The CDR3 region has the DNA TGTGCCAGCAGCCCCTCCTCGACTAGCGGGGGTCGACTAGCCAAAAACATTCAGTACTTC.

The CDR3 coding sequence is TGTGCCAGCAGCTTAACCCCTTCGGACAGTTCAGCGATTCAGCCCCAGCATTTT. This sequence encodes CASSLTPSDSSAIQPQHF. V is TRBV7-6 and J is TRBJ1-5, with a tentative D call TRBD1 (6 bases). The V end was cut by 2 bases, the J end by 6 bases, with 23 bases between. The CDR3 is 18 residues long. Germline V gives CDR1 SGHVS, CDR2 FNYEAQ.

This clonotype came up many times. This rearrangement joins TRBV7-2 to TRBJ2-5; D is perhaps TRBD1 or TRBD2 (5 bases each). Between the trimmed V and J ends, which lost 7 bases and 0 bases, there was a span of 12 bases. Per the germline V gene, CDR1 is SGHTA and CDR2 is FQGNSA. CDR3 size: 14 residues. The CDR3 reads CASTRGRNQETQYF. Written as DNA, the CDR3 is TGTGCCAGCACCCGGGGACGCAACCAAGAGACCCAGTACTTC.

The genes are TRBV4-1 and TRBJ2-3; 7 nucleotides line up with TRBD1. The CDR3 is 16 residues long. Unmatched junction bases numbered 16, after V lost 7 bases and J lost 6 bases. The V gene's germline CDR1 is MGHRA and CDR2 YSYEKL. This chain's CDR3 is CASNNPGQRNLDTQYF. DNA of the CDR3: TGCGCCAGCAATAACCCGGGACAGCGAAACCTTGATACGCAGTATTTT.

This clonotype was recorded a few times. The rearrangement links TRBV20-1 to TRBJ1-2; D might be TRBD1 (5 bases). Germline V gene data show CDR1 as DFQATT and CDR2 as SNEGSKA (reference sequence). The CDR3 extends over 13 amino acids. V shed 6 bases and J shed 6 bases, with 17 bases lying between them. The CDR3 here is CSALRTGADGYTF. The CDR3 nucleotides read TGCAGTGCCCTAAGAACAGGAGCGGATGGCTACACCTTC.